This TCR beta chain appears in the sequencing data of a study of identifying expanded T cells in peripheral blood. As for this clone: The antigen is undetermined.

Some clones are missing from TCRdb's copy, which holds only in-frame ones; the method was immunoSEQ multiplex PCR. The sample has over 100,000 clones; about 88% are singletons. Collection occurred without any documented infections or immune events in donors. The V gene end was trimmed by 9 bases and the J gene end by 3 bases; junction bases not matched to a gene: 18. CDR3 length: 18 residues. CDR1 LNHNV and CDR2 YYDKDF come from the germline V gene (reference sequence). General observations from the study: Differentially abundant clones: about 1.2 between replicates, 15 to 17 at roughly 13 days, around 20 at four. Variance in clone template counts between roughly 2-week samples significantly increased with total template count across all healthy donors.

This receptor was obtained from a person aged 18 to 70 in good health. Sequencing was performed on blood. V gene TRBV15 combines with J gene TRBJ2-3; 10 nucleotides line up with TRBD2. In DNA form, the CDR3 reads TGTGCCACGCATAGGGACTACCTAAGCGGGAGGGTTACAGATACGCAGTATTTT. Protein: CATHRDYLSGRVTDTQYF.